Sequencing of this T cell receptor (beta chain) was carried out in a study of patients and donors after allogeneic stem cell transplantation. The V and J ends lost 0 bases and 5 bases, in that order; junction bases with no gene match: 5. CDR3 length: 15 amino acids. From germline, CDR1 is MNHEY and CDR2 SVGAGI. TCRdb reprocessed the RT-PCR reads with MiXCR, giving one entry per CDR3 protein. The table has more than 850,000 distinct CDR3 sequences, approximately 18% seen once; the top ten hold about 6%. In its sample, this clonotype was seen a few times. The chain links TRBV6-5 to TRBJ2-7, with 9 bases fitting TRBD2. The sample was blood, either unsorted or a sorted T cell fraction (not recorded which). The TCR was taken from a human donor who was either an allogeneic HSCT recipient or a stem cell or donor lymphocyte infusion donor (not recorded which). It is not recorded whose cells these are; they may come from a transplant donor. As DNA, the CDR3 is TGTGCCAGCAGTTACTCGTTCGCTAGCGGGAACGAGCAGTACTTC. Translating gives CASSYSFASGNEQYF.